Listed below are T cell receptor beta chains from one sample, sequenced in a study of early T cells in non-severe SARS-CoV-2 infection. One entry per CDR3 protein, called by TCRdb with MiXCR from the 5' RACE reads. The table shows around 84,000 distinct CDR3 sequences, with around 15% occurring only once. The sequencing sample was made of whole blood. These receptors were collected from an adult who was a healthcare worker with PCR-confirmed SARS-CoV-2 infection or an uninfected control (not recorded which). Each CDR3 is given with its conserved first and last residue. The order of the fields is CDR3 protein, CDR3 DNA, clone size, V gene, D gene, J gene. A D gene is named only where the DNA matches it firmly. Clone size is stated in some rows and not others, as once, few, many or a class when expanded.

CDR3aa: CASSLRSLGGFQPQHF
CDR3nt: TGTGCCAGCAGCTTAAGGAGTTTGGGAGGGTTTCAGCCCCAGCATTTT
abundance: -
v_gene: TRBV7-8
d_gene: -
j_gene: TRBJ1-5

CDR3aa: CASSPSQGEQYF
CDR3nt: TGTGCCAGCTCACCGAGCCAGGGCGAGCAGTACTTC
abundance: many
v_gene: TRBV18
d_gene: -
j_gene: TRBJ2-7

CDR3aa: CASSQSPGTSNEQYF
CDR3nt: TGCGCCAGCAGCCAGTCCCCCGGGACTAGCAACGAGCAGTACTTC
abundance: -
v_gene: TRBV4-1
d_gene: TRBD2
j_gene: TRBJ2-7

CDR3aa: CASSPSEGLNQPQHF
CDR3nt: TGTGCCAGCAGCCCCTCGGAGGGGCTCAATCAGCCCCAGCATTTT
abundance: -
v_gene: TRBV5-6
d_gene: -
j_gene: TRBJ1-5

CDR3aa: CASSPPAGGPTKNIQYF
CDR3nt: TGTGCCAGCAGCCCACCAGCGGGAGGGCCGACCAAAAACATTCAGTACTTC
abundance: -
v_gene: TRBV5-6
d_gene: TRBD2
j_gene: TRBJ2-4

CDR3aa: CSVVRLEGTNEQFF
CDR3nt: TGCAGCGTCGTTCGACTAGAGGGAACCAATGAGCAGTTCTTC
abundance: few
v_gene: TRBV29-1
d_gene: -
j_gene: TRBJ2-1

CDR3aa: CAISEWVTGSGANVLTF
CDR3nt: TGTGCCATCAGTGAGTGGGTCACAGGATCTGGGGCCAACGTCCTGACTTTC
abundance: -
v_gene: TRBV10-3
d_gene: -
j_gene: TRBJ2-6

CDR3aa: CASSSAAYEQYF
CDR3nt: TGTGCCAGCAGTTCTGCGGCCTACGAGCAGTACTTC
abundance: -
v_gene: TRBV28
d_gene: -
j_gene: TRBJ2-7

CDR3aa: CASRRGTSVYNEQFF
CDR3nt: TGTGCCAGCAGACGCGGGACTAGCGTGTACAATGAGCAGTTCTTC
abundance: -
v_gene: TRBV28
d_gene: TRBD2
j_gene: TRBJ2-1

CDR3aa: CASSFIAGLAHSTDTQYF
CDR3nt: TGTGCCAGCAGTTTTATTGCAGGCCTAGCGCACAGCACAGATACGCAGTATTTT
abundance: -
v_gene: TRBV27
d_gene: -
j_gene: TRBJ2-3

CDR3aa: CASTPMRGPYEQYF
CDR3nt: TGTGCCAGCACCCCTATGAGGGGCCCCTACGAGCAGTACTTC
abundance: -
v_gene: TRBV6-1
d_gene: -
j_gene: TRBJ2-7

CDR3aa: CASRPQDRVFYEQYF
CDR3nt: TGTGCCAGCAGACCCCAGGACAGGGTGTTCTACGAGCAGTACTTC
abundance: few
v_gene: TRBV28
d_gene: TRBD1
j_gene: TRBJ2-7